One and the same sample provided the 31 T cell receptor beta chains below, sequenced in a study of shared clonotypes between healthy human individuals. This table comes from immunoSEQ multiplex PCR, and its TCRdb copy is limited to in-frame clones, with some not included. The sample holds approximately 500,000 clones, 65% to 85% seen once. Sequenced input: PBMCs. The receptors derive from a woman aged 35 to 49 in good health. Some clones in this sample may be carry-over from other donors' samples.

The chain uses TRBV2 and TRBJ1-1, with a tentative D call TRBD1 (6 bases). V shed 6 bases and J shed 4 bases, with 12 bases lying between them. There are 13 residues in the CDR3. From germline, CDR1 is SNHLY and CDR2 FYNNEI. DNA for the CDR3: TGTGCCAGCAGCGTTGGGGGGCCCACTGAAGCTTTCTTT. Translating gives CASSVGGPTEAFF.

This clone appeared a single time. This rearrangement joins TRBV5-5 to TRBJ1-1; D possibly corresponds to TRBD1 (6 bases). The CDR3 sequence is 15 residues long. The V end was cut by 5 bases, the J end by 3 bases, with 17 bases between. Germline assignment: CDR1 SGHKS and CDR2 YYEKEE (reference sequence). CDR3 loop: CASRLRAQGDTEAFF. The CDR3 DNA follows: TGTGCCAGCAGGCTACGGGCACAGGGAGACACTGAAGCTTTCTTT. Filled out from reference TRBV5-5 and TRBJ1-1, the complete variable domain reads DAGVTQSPTHLIKTRGQQVTLRCSPISGHKSVSWYQQVLGQGPQFIFQYYEKEERGRGNFPDRFSARQFPNYSSELNVNALLLGDSALYLCASRLRAQGDTEAFFGQGTRLTVV.

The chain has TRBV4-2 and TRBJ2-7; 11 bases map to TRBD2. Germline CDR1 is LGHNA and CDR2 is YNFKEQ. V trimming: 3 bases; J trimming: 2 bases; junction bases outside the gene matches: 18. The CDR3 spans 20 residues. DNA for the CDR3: TGTGCCAGCAGCCACCCATCAAGGGCAGGGACTAGCGGATCAGCCTACGAGCAGTACTTC. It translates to CASSHPSRAGTSGSAYEQYF.

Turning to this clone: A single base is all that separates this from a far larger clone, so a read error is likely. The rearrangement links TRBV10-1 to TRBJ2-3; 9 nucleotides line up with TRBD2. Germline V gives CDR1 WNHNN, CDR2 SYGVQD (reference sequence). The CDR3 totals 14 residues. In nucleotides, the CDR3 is TGCGCCAGCAGTGATGCTAGCGGGACGGATACGCGGTATTTT. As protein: CASSDASGTDTRYF.

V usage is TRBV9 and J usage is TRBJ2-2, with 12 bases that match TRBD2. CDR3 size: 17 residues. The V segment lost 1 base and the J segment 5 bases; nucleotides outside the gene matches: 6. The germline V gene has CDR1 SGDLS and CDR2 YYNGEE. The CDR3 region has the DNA TGTGCCAGCAGCGTAACCTCTCTAGCGGGAGGGACCGGGGAGCTGTTTTTT. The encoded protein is CASSVTSLAGGTGELFF.

This chain's CDR3 is CASSEGGLAGETQYF. CDR3 DNA sequence: TGTGCCAGCAGTGAAGGGGGACTAGCGGGAGAGACCCAGTACTTC. V usage is TRBV2 and J usage is TRBJ2-5, with 12 bases fitting TRBD2. CDR3 length: 15 residues. The V gene end was trimmed by 1 base and the J gene end by 4 bases; junction bases not matched to a gene: 1. Looked up from germline, CDR1 is SNHLY and CDR2 is FYNNEI.

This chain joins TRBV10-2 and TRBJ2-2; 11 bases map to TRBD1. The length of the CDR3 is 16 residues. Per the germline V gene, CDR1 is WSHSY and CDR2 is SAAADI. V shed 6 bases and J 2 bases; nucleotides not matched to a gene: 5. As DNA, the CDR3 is TGCGCCAGCAGCCCAGGGACAGGGGGTAACACCGGGGAGCTGTTTTTT. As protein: CASSPGTGGNTGELFF.

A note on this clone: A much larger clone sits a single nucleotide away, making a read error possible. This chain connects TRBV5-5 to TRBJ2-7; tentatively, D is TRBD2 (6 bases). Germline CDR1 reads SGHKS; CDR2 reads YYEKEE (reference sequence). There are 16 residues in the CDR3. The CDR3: CASSFAMGGASYERYF. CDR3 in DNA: TGTGCCAGCAGCTTTGCGATGGGCGGGGCCTCCTACGAGCGGTACTTC.

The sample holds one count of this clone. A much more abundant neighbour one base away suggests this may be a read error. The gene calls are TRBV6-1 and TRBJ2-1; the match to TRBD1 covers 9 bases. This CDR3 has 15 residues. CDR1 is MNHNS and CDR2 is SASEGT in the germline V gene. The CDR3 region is CASSEQGQGYSEQFF. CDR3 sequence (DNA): TGTGCCAGCAGTGAACAGGGACAGGGCTACAGTGAGCAGTTCTTC.

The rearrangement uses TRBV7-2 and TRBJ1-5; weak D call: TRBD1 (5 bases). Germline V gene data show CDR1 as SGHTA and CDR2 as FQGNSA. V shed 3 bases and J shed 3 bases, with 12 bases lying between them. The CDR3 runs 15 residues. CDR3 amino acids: CASSFGGASNQPQHF. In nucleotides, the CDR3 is TGTGCCAGCAGCTTCGGCGGGGCATCCAATCAGCCCCAGCATTTT.

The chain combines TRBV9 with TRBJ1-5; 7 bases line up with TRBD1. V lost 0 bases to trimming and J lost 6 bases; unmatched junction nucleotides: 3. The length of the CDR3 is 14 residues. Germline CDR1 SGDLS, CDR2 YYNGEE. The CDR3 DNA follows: TGTGCCAGCAGCGTAGGAGGGGGCGGTCAGCCCCAGCATTTT. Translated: CASSVGGGGQPQHF.

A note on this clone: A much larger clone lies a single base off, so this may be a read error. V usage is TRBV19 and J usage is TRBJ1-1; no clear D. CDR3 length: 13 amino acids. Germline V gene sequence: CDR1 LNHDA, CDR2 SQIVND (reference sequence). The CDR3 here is CASRKQKNTEALF. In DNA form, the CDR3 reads TGTGCCAGTAGGAAACAGAAGAACACTGAAGCTTTATTT.

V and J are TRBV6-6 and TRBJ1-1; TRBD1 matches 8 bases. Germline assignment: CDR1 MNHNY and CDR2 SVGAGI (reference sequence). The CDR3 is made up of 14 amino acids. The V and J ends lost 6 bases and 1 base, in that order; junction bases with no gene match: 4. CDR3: CASRYTGGNTEAFF. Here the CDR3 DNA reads TGTGCCAGCAGGTACACAGGGGGGAACACTGAAGCTTTCTTT.

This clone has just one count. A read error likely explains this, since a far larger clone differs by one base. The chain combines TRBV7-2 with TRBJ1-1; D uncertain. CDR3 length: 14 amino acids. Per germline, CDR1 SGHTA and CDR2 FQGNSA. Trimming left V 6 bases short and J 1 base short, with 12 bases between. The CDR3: CASRIPTKNTEAFF. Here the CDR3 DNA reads TGTGCCAGCAGGATACCGACGAAGAACACTGAAGCTTTCTTT.

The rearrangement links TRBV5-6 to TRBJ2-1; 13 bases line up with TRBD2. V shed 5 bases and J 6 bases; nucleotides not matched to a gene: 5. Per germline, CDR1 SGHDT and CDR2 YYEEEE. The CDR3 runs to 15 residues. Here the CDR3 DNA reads TGTGCCAGCAGTGCGGGACTAGCGGGAACCAATGAGCAGTTCTTC. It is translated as CASSAGLAGTNEQFF.

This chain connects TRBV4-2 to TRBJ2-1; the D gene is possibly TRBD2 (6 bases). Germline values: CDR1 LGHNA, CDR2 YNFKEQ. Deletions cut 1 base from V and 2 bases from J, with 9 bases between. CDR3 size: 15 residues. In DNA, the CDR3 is TGTGCCAGCAGCCAAGCGGGGGTCACCTACAATGAGCAGTTCTTC. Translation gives CASSQAGVTYNEQFF.

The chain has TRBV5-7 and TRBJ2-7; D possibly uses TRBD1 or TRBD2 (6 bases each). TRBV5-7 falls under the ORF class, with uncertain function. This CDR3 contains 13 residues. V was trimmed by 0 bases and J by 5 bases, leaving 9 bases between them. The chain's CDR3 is CASSLARGDEQYF. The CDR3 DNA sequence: TGTGCCAGCAGCTTGGCAAGGGGGGACGAGCAGTACTTC.

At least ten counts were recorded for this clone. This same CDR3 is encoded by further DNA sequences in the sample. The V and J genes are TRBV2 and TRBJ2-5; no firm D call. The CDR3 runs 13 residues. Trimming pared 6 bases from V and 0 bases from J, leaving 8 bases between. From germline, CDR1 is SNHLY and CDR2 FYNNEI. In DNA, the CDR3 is TGTGCCAGCAGCCGGACCTACCAAGAGACCCAGTACTTC. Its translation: CASSRTYQETQYF.

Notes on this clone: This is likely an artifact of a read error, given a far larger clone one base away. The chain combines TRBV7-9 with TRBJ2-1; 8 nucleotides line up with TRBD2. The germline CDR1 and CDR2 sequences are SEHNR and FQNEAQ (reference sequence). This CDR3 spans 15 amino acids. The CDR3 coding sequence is TGTGTCAGCAGCCCCAGACTAGCGCGCTACAATGAGCAGTTCTTC. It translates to CVSSPRLARYNEQFF.

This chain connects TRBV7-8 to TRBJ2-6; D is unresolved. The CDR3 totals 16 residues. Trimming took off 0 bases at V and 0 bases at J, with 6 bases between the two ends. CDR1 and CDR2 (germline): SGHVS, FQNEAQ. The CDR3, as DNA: TGTGCCAGCAGCTTAGCGCGCAGCTCTGGGGCCAACGTCCTGACTTTC. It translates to CASSLARSSGANVLTF.

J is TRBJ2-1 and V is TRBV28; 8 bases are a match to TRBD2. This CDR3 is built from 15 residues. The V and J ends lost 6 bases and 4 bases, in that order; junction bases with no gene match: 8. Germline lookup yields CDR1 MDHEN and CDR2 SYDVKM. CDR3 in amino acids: CASSPGGVGYNEQFF. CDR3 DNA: TGTGCCAGCAGCCCCGGGGGGGTAGGGTACAATGAGCAGTTCTTC.

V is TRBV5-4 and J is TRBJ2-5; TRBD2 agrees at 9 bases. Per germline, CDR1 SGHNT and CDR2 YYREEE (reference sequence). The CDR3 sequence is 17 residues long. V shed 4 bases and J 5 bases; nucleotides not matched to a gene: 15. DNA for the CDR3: TGTGCCAGCAGCCGCTCGATAGCGGGAGAGGGATGGGAGACCCAGTACTTC. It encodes CASSRSIAGEGWETQYF.

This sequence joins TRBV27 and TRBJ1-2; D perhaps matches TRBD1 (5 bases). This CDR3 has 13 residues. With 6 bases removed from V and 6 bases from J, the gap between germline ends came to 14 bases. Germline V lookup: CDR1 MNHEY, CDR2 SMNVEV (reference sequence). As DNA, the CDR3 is TGTGCCAGCAGAAAACAGGATCGGGATGGCTACACCTTC. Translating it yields CASRKQDRDGYTF.

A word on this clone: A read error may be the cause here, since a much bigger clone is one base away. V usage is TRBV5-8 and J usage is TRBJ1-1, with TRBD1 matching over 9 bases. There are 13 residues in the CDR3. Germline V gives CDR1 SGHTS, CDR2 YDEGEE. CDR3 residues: CAGSLGTGTEAFF. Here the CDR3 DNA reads TGTGCCGGCAGCTTGGGGACAGGGACTGAAGCTTTCTTT.

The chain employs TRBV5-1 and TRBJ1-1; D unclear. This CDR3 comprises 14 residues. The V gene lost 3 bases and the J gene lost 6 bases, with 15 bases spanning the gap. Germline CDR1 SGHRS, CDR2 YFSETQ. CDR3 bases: TGCGCCAGCAGCTCGGATTCCATTGGCCCTGAAGCTTTCTTT. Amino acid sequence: CASSSDSIGPEAFF.

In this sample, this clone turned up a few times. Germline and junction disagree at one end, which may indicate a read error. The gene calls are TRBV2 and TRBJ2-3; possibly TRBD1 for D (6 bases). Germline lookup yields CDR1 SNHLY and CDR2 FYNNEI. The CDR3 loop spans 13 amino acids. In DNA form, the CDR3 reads TGCGCCAGCGATTTCCCAGGGGAAGATACGCAGTATTTT. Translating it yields CASDFPGEDTQYF.

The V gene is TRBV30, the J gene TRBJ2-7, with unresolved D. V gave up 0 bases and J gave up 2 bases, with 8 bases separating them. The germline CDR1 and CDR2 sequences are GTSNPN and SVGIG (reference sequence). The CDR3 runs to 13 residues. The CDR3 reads CAWSVNPAYEQYF. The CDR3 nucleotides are TGTGCCTGGAGTGTAAACCCGGCCTACGAGCAGTACTTC.

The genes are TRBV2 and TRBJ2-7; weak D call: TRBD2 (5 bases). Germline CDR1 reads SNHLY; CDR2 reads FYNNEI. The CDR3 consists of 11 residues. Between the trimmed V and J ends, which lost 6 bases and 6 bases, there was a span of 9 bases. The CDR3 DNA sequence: TGTGCCAGCAGGCTAGCTGTCGAGCAGTACTTC. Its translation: CASRLAVEQYF.

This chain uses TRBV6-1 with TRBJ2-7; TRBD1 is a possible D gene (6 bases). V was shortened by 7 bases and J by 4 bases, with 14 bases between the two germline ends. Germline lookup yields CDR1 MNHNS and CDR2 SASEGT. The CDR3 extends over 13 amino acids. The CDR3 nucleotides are TGTGCCAGCAACAGGGACCCCGAGTACGAGCAGTACTTC. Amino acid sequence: CASNRDPEYEQYF.

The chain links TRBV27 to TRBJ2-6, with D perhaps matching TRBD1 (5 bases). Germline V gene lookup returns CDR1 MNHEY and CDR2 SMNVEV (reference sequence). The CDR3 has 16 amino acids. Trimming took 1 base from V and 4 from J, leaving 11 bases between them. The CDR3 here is CASSLYGRAGANVLTF. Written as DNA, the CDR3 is TGTGCCAGCAGTTTATACGGCAGGGCCGGGGCCAACGTCCTGACTTTC.

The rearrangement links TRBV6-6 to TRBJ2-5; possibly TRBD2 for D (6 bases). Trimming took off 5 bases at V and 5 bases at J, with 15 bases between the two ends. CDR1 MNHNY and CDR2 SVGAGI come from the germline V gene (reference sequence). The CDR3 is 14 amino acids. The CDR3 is CASSTRDLGETQYF. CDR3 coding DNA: TGTGCCAGCAGTACTAGGGACTTAGGGGAGACCCAGTACTTC.